This T cell receptor (beta chain) stems from a study of T cells in Graves' hyperthyroidism and ophthalmopathy. Germline V CDR1 and CDR2: DFQATT, SNEGSKA (reference sequence). The CDR3 runs to 13 residues. Overall study findings and caveats: A 13 V-J signature model discriminated ophthalmopathy versus stable hyperthyroidism.

Remarks on this clonotype: Its cognate antigen is unknown. One end of the junction does not line up with germline, which may come from a read error.

TCR beta CDR3 regions were amplified from RNA transcripts. HTBI primers were used for first-round RT-PCR of the TCR CDR3. TCRdb used MiXCR to reprocess the multiplex PCR reads, holding one entry per CDR3 protein. Of over 700,000 distinct CDR3 sequences listed, approximately 40% were seen once; the top ten hold around a third. Thyroid ultrasound and orbital computed tomography, with clinical symptoms and serum thyroxine and TRAb, informed diagnoses. The chain combines TRBV20-1 with TRBJ2-5; the D is unclear. This sequence originates from a woman aged 40 to 55 with Graves' hyperthyroidism. Sequenced: blood. Written as DNA, the CDR3 is TGCAGTGCTAGAGTCGAGTACCAAGAGGCCCAGTACTTC. It yields the protein CSARVEYQEAQYF.